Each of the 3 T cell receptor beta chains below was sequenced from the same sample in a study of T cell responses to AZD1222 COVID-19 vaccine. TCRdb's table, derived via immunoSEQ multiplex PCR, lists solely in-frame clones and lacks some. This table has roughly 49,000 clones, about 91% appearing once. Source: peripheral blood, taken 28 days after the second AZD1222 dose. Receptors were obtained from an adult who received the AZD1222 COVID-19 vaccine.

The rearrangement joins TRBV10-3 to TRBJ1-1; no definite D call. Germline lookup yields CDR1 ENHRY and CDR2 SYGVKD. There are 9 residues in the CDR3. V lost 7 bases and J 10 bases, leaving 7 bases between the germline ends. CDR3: CAIKMGAFF. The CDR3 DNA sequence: TGTGCCATCAAGATGGGAGCTTTCTTT.

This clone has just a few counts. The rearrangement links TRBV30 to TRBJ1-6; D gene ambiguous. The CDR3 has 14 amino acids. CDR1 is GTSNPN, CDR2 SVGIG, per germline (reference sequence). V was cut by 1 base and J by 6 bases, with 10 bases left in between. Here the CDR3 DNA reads TGTGCCTGGAGTGGTGGCCAGATTAATTCACCCCTCCACTTT. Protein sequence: CAWSGGQINSPLHF.

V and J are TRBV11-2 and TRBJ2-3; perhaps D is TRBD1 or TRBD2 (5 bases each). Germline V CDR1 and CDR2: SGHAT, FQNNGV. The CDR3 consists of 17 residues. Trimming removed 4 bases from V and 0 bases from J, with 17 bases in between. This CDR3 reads CASSSTGTASSTDTQYF. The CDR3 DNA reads TGTGCCAGCAGCTCAACGGGGACCGCCTCTAGCACAGATACGCAGTATTTT.